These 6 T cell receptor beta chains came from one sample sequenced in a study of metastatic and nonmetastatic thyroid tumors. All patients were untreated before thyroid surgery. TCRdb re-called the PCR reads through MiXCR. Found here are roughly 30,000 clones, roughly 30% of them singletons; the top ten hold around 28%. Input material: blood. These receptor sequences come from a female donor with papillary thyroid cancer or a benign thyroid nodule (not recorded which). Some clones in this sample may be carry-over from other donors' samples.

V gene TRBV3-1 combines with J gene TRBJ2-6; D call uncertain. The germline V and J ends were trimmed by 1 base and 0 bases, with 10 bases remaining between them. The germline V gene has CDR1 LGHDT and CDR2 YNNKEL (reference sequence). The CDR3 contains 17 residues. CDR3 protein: CASSQGTAISGANVLTF. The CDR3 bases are TGTGCCAGCAGCCAAGGGACGGCAATCTCTGGGGCCAACGTCCTGACTTTC. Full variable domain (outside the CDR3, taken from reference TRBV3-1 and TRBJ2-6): DTAVSQTPKYLVTQMGNDKSIKCEQNLGHDTMYWYKQDSKKFLKIMFSYNNKELIINETVPNRFSPKSPDKAHLNLHINSLELGDSAVYFCASSQGTAISGANVLTFGAGSRLTVL.

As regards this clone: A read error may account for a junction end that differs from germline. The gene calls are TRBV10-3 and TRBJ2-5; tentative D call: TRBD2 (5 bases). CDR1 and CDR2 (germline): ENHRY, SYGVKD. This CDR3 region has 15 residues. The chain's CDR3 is CAISYMLAIGEAQYF. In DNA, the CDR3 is TGTGCCATCAGTTATATGCTAGCCATCGGAGAGGCCCAGTACTTC.

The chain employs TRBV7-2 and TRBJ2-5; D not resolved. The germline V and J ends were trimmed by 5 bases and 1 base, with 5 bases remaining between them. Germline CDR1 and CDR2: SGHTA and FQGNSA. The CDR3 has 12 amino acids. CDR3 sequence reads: CASSPSQETQYF. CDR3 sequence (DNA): TGTGCCAGCAGCCCTTCCCAAGAGACCCAGTACTTC.

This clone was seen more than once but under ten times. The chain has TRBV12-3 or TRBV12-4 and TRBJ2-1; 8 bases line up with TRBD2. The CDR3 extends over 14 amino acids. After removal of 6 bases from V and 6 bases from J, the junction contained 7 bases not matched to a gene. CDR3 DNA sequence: TGTGCCAGCAGATTCGGACTAGCCCTCAATGAGCAGTTCTTC. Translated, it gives CASRFGLALNEQFF.

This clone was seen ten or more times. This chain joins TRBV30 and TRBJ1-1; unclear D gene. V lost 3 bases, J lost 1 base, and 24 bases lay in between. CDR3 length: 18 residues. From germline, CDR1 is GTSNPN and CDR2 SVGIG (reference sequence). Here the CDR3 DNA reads TGTGCCTGGAGCCGCGGGATCGGGGTATCGGCTTGGAACACTGAAGCTTTCTTT. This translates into CAWSRGIGVSAWNTEAFF.

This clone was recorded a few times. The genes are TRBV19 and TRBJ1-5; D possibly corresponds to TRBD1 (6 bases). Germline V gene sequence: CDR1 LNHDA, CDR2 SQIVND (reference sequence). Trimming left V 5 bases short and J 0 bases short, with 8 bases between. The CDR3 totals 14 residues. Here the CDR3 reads CASSPGVSNQPQHF. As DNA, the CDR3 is TGTGCCAGTAGTCCAGGGGTTAGCAATCAGCCCCAGCATTTT. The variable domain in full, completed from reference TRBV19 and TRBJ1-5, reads DGGITQSPKYLFRKEGQNVTLSCEQNLNHDAMYWYRQDPGQGLRLIYYSQIVNDFQKGDIAEGYSVSREKKESFPLTVTSAQKNPTAFYLCASSPGVSNQPQHFGDGTRLSIL.